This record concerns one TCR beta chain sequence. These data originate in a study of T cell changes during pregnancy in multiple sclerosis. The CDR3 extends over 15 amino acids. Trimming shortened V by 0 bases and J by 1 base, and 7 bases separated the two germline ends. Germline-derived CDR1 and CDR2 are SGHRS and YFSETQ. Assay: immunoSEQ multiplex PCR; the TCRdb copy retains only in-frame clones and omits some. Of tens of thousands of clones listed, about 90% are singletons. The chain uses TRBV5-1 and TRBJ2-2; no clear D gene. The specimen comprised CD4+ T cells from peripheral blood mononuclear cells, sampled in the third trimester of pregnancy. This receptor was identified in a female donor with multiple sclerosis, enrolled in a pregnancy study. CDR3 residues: CASSLASLNTGELFF. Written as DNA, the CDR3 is TGCGCCAGCAGCTTGGCAAGCCTGAACACCGGGGAGCTGTTTTTT.